A selection of T cell receptor beta chains follows, all from one sample in a study of T-cell memory formation after mild COVID-19. MiXCR, applied by TCRdb to the 5' RACE reads, yields one record per CDR3 protein. The table has 350,000 or so distinct CDR3 sequences, approximately 13% seen once. Sequencing input: PBMCs or a T cell subset sorted from them (not recorded which). These receptors all stem from a man younger than 35 who had mild COVID-19 (a few samples of this study predate the infection). Cell type and time point are not known. CDR3s include the opening cysteine and the closing phenylalanine or tryptophan. D genes are given only for firm matches. The size field is filled for only some rows; it gives once, few, many or a size class.

size,J,D,V,DNA,CDR3
many,TRBJ1-5,-,TRBV6-5,TGTGCCAGCAGTAACGGCCGGGGACGGCGGCATTTT,CASSNGRGRRHF
once,TRBJ1-3,-,TRBV30,TGTGCCTGGGCCGGTGGAAACACCATATATTTT,CAWAGGNTIYF
-,TRBJ2-1,TRBD1,TRBV3-1,TGTGCCAGCAGCTACGGGACAGGGGCTAATGAGCAGTTCTTC,CASSYGTGANEQFF
-,TRBJ1-1,TRBD1,TRBV9,TGTGCCAGCAGCGCCAGACAGGGAGGGTACACTGAAGCTTTCTTT,CASSARQGGYTEAFF
many,TRBJ2-5,-,TRBV12-3/TRBV12-4,TGTGCCAGCAGTTTACTAGCGCACCAAGAGACCCAGTACTTC,CASSLLAHQETQYF
-,TRBJ2-2,TRBD2,TRBV29-1,TGCAGCGTTGCGAGTAGCGGGACAAACACCGGGGAGCTGTTTTTT,CSVASSGTNTGELFF
-,TRBJ2-7,-,TRBV4-2,TGTGCCAGCAGCCAAGGTCTTGCAGTCTCCCACTACGAGCAGTACTTC,CASSQGLAVSHYEQYF
-,TRBJ1-4,TRBD1,TRBV28,TGTGCCAGCAGCTATCCGGGACAGGATAATGAAAAACTGTTTTTT,CASSYPGQDNEKLFF
-,TRBJ2-3,-,TRBV9,TGTGCCAGCAGCGTAGTTGCAGTTACTAGCACAGATACGCAGTATTTT,CASSVVAVTSTDTQYF
-,TRBJ1-5,TRBD1,TRBV10-3,TGTGCCATCAGCGCCAGGGAACAGGGGGGGCTTAGCAATCAGCCCCAGCATTTT,CAISAREQGGLSNQPQHF
few,TRBJ2-7,TRBD1,TRBV5-1,TGCGCCAGCAGCTCCTTCCCCGGGACAGGTTACGAGCAGTACTTC,CASSSFPGTGYEQYF
-,TRBJ1-1,-,TRBV5-1,TGCGCCAGCAGCTCTTGGATGGGGACATTGAACACTGAAGCTTTCTTT,CASSSWMGTLNTEAFF
many,TRBJ2-7,-,TRBV27,TGTGCCAGCAGTTTCTCGGACGGCTACGAGCAGTACTTC,CASSFSDGYEQYF